Shown below are 16 T cell receptor beta chains from a single sample sequenced in a study of shared clonotypes between healthy human individuals. Clones were sequenced by immunoSEQ multiplex PCR, and TCRdb holds only the in-frame ones, with some missing. The sample lists about 2.3 million clones, over 90% seen once, with around 0.4% in the top ten. The sample was naive CD4+ T cells from PBMCs. This sample's subset: CD45RA+ positively selected. These receptor sequences come from a man between 18 and 35 years old in good health. Some clones in this sample may be carry-over from other donors' samples.

The chain has TRBV5-4 and TRBJ1-3; perhaps TRBD1 as D (6 bases). Trimming left V 4 bases short and J 7 bases short, with 24 bases between. CDR1 is SGHNT and CDR2 is YYREEE in the germline V gene (reference sequence). The CDR3 runs 17 residues. CDR3 bases: TGTGCCAGCAGCGACCAGGTTGTTGGGGGGGCGCTGAACACCATATATTTT. This gives the protein CASSDQVVGGALNTIYF.

The chain has TRBV6-6 and TRBJ1-6; TRBD1 agrees at 8 bases. CDR3 length equals 14 residues. CDR1 is MNHNY, CDR2 SVGAGI, per germline (reference sequence). V lost 5 bases and J lost 10; bases outside the gene matches: 7. CDR3 DNA sequence: TGTGCCAGCAGTAAGGACAGGGTGGACTCACCCCTCCACTTT. Protein: CASSKDRVDSPLHF.

The rearrangement joins TRBV5-6 to TRBJ2-7; D not certain. Germline V gene sequence: CDR1 SGHDT, CDR2 YYEEEE. V was trimmed by 3 bases and J by 3 bases, leaving 25 bases between them. The CDR3 sequence is 18 residues long. For the CDR3, the DNA is TGTGCCAGCAGCTCAATGCGAGGTTTGCTTCCCGGGCACTACGAGCAGTACTTC. Amino acid sequence: CASSSMRGLLPGHYEQYF.

The chain has TRBV2 and TRBJ2-1, with D possibly being TRBD1 (5 bases). The CDR3 extends over 14 amino acids. V shed 8 bases and J shed 0 bases, with 11 bases lying between them. From germline, CDR1 is SNHLY and CDR2 FYNNEI. The CDR3, as DNA: TGTGCCAGCTTCCAGGGTATCTCCTACAATGAGCAGTTCTTC. Protein product: CASFQGISYNEQFF.

This clone was detected once. The CDR3 reads CASSPTSGDGNIQYF. The CDR3 DNA is TGCGCCAGCAGCCCCACATCAGGGGATGGAAACATTCAGTACTTC. The chain combines TRBV5-1 with TRBJ2-4; the D gene is possibly TRBD1 (6 bases). V lost 4 bases and J 6 bases, leaving 17 bases between the germline ends. The CDR3 extends over 15 amino acids. CDR1 SGHRS and CDR2 YFSETQ come from the germline V gene. Complete variable domain (other parts from reference TRBV5-1 and TRBJ2-4): KAGVTQTPRYLIKTRGQQVTLSCSPISGHRSVSWYQQTPGQGLQFLFEYFSETQRNKGNFPGRFSGRQFSNSRSEMNVSTLELGDSALYLCASSPTSGDGNIQYFGAGTRLSVL.

The chain carries TRBV5-6 and TRBJ2-6, with D perhaps matching TRBD2 (5 bases). The length of the CDR3 is 18 residues. CDR1 is SGHDT and CDR2 is YYEEEE in the germline V gene. V lost 2 bases to trimming and J lost 1 base, with 16 bases between them. DNA of the CDR3: TGTGCCAGCAGCTTACGTTTCGCAGAGGGTTCTGGGGCCAACGTCCTGACTTTC. It is translated as CASSLRFAEGSGANVLTF.

This clone was seen only once. The chain links TRBV11-1 to TRBJ2-1; 13 bases match TRBD2. The ends lost 5 bases at V and 3 bases at J; junction bases unmatched: 7. The V gene's germline CDR1 is SGHAT and CDR2 FQDESV (reference sequence). The CDR3 extends over 17 amino acids. The CDR3 region has the DNA TGTGCCAGCAGCCCACGACTAGCGGGGGGATACTACAATGAGCAGTTCTTC. Translating gives CASSPRLAGGYYNEQFF.

This chain connects TRBV28 to TRBJ2-7, with 8 bases that match TRBD2. The CDR3 length is 13 residues. With 8 bases clipped from V and 5 bases from J, the junction kept 8 bases outside the gene matches. The V gene's germline CDR1 is MDHEN and CDR2 SYDVKM. The chain's CDR3 is CASGTGGRNEQYF. The CDR3 bases are TGTGCCAGCGGAACGGGGGGGAGGAACGAGCAGTACTTC.

The V call is TRBV5-8, the J call TRBJ2-7; D perhaps matches TRBD1 (6 bases). CDR3 length: 15 residues. The germline V gene encodes CDR1 SGHTS and CDR2 YDEGEE. Trimming took off 7 bases at V and 7 bases at J, with 24 bases between the two ends. The CDR3 nucleotides are TGTGCCAGCCAGGACAGCCCAATGCGACTACGGGAGCAGTACTTC. Amino acids: CASQDSPMRLREQYF.

The chain is built from TRBV5-6 and TRBJ2-7; no definite D call. CDR1 SGHDT and CDR2 YYEEEE come from the germline V gene. V lost 4 bases to trimming and J lost 4 bases, with 12 bases between them. The CDR3 loop spans 13 amino acids. The CDR3 here is CASSAWTLYEQYF. The CDR3 nucleotides are TGTGCCAGCAGCGCCTGGACCTTATACGAGCAGTACTTC.

This sequence joins TRBV11-2 and TRBJ2-7; TRBD1 matches 11 bases. Germline CDR1 SGHAT, CDR2 FQNNGV. The junction had 6 bases not matched to a gene; V was cut back by 3 bases and J by 5 bases. CDR3 length equals 15 residues. This CDR3 is CASSFSRDRGNEQYF. The DNA of the CDR3 is TGTGCCAGCAGCTTCTCCAGGGACAGGGGGAACGAGCAGTACTTC.

J is TRBJ1-1 and V is TRBV7-3; D not certain. CDR3 length: 16 amino acids. Trimming cost V 5 bases and J 1 base, with 17 bases left between them. Germline CDR1 is SGHTA and CDR2 is FQGTGA. For the CDR3, the DNA is TGTGCCAGCAGCCCCGAAGTTGGGGTCCCGAACACTGAAGCTTTCTTT. This sequence encodes CASSPEVGVPNTEAFF.

V is TRBV15 and J is TRBJ2-3; maybe TRBD1 (5 bases). This CDR3 has 14 amino acids. CDR1 and CDR2 (germline): LNHNV, YYDKDF (reference sequence). Trimming pared 6 bases from V and 1 base from J, leaving 11 bases between. In DNA, the CDR3 is TGTGCCACCAGTATTTTACAGGGCACAGATACGCAGTATTTT. Amino acid sequence: CATSILQGTDTQYF.

This clone was counted once. The CDR3 bases are TGTGCCAGCAGCTGGACAGGGGCCATCTCTGGAAACACCATATATTTT. Protein product: CASSWTGAISGNTIYF. The chain recombines TRBV28 with TRBJ1-3; 9 bases are shared with TRBD1. The CDR3 covers 16 residues. CDR1 MDHEN and CDR2 SYDVKM come from the germline V gene. J gave up 0 bases and V 6 bases, and 6 bases lay outside the gene matches.

In this sample, this clone turned up a few times. The chain combines TRBV11-2 with TRBJ1-2, with D perhaps TRBD1 (5 bases). CDR3 length: 14 residues. V gave up 0 bases and J gave up 3 bases, with 8 bases separating them. Looked up from germline, CDR1 is SGHAT and CDR2 is FQNNGV. The CDR3 region is CASSLDAGDYGYTF. CDR3 in DNA: TGTGCCAGCAGCTTAGATGCGGGGGACTATGGCTACACCTTC. The full variable domain, its missing parts supplied by reference TRBV11-2 and TRBJ1-2, is EAGVAQSPRYKIIEKRQSVAFWCNPISGHATLYWYQQILGQGPKLLIQFQNNGVVDDSQLPKDRFSAERLKGVDSTLKIQPAKLEDSAVYLCASSLDAGDYGYTFGSGTRLTVV.

The gene calls are TRBV4-3 and TRBJ1-4; no reliable D call. The CDR3 consists of 16 residues. Between the trimmed V and J ends, which lost 4 bases and 14 bases, there was a span of 26 bases. Germline CDR1 and CDR2: LGHNA and YSLEER. The CDR3 spells CASSPLSGYPVKALFF. The CDR3 coding sequence is TGCGCCAGCAGCCCTCTATCCGGCTACCCAGTAAAGGCGCTGTTTTTT.